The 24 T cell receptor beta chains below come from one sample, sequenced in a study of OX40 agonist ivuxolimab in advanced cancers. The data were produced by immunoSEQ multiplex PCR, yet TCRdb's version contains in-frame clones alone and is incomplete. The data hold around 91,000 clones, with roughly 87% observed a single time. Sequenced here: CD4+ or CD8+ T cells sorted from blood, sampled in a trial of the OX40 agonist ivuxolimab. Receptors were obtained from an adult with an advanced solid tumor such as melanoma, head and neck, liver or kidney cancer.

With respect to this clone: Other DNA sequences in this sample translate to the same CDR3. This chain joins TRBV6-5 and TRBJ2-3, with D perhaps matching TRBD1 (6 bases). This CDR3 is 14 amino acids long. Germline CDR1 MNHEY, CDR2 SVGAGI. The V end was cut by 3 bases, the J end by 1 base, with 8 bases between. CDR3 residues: CASSYRQGTDTQYF. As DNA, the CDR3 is TGTGCCAGCAGTTATCGACAGGGCACAGATACGCAGTATTTT.

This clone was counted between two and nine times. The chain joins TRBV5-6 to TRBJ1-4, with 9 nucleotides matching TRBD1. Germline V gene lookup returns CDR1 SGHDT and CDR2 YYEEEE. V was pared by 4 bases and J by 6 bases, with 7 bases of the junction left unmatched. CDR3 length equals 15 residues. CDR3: CASSITGGLYEKLFF. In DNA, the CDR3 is TGTGCCAGCAGCATCACAGGGGGCCTCTATGAAAAACTGTTTTTT.

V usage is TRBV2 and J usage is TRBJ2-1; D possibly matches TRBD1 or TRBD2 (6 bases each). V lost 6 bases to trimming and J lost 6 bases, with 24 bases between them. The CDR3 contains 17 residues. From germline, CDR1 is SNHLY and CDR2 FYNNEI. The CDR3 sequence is CASSRRGALPRPNEQFF. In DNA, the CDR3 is TGTGCCAGCAGCCGAAGGGGGGCCCTCCCGCGCCCCAATGAGCAGTTCTTC.

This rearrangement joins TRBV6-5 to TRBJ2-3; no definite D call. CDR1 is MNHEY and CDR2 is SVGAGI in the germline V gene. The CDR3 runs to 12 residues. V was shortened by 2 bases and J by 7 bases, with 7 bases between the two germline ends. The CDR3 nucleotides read TGTGCCAGCAGTTACGAGAGGAATACGCAGTATTTT. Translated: CASSYERNTQYF.

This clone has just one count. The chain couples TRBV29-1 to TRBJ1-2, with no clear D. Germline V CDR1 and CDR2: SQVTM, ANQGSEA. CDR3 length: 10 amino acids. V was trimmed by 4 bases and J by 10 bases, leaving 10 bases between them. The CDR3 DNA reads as TGCAGCGTTGTATCCAACCCCTACACCTTC. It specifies CSVVSNPYTF.

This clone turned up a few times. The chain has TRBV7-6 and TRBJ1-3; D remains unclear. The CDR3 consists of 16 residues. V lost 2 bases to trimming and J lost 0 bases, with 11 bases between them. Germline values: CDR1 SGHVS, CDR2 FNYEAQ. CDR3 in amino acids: CASSLTVASSGNTIYF. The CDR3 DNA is TGTGCCAGCAGCTTAACCGTCGCGAGCTCTGGAAACACCATATATTTT.

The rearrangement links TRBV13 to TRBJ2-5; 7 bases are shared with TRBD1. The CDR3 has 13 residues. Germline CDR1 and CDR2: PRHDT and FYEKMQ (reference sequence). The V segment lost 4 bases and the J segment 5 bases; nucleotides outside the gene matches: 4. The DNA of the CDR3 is TGTGCCAGCAGCTCGATGACAGGGGAGACCCAGTACTTC. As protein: CASSSMTGETQYF.

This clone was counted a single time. The DNA for the CDR3 is TGTGCCAGCTCACCAGGAGGGGTGGACTCACCCCTCCACTTT. Encoded protein: CASSPGGVDSPLHF. V gene TRBV18 combines with J gene TRBJ1-6, with D tentatively TRBD1 (5 bases). The CDR3 loop spans 14 amino acids. V was clipped by 2 bases and J by 10 bases, with 12 bases between them. Germline V gives CDR1 KGHSH, CDR2 LQKENI. The entire variable domain, with the rest obtained from reference TRBV18 and TRBJ1-6, is as follows: NAGVMQNPRHLVRRRGQEARLRCSPMKGHSHVYWYRQLPEEGLKFMVYLQKENIIDESGMPKERFSAEFPKEGPSILRIQQVVRGDSAAYFCASSPGGVDSPLHFGNGTRLTVT.

The CDR3 DNA reads as TGTGCCAGCAGCTTGGGACTAGCGGGGGTCTCCTACAATGAGCAGTTCTTC. Translating it yields CASSLGLAGVSYNEQFF. This chain links TRBV5-6 with TRBJ2-1; 12 nucleotides match TRBD2. Trimming removed 0 bases from V and 0 bases from J; junction bases left unmatched: 1. The CDR3 is made up of 17 amino acids. Germline CDR1 SGHDT, CDR2 YYEEEE.

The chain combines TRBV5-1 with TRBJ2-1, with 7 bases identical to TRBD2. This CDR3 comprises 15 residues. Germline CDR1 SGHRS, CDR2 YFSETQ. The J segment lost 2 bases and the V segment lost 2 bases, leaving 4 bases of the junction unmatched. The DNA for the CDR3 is TGCGCCAGCAGCTTTTTCCTAGCGGCCTACAATGAGCAGTTCTTC. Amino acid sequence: CASSFFLAAYNEQFF.

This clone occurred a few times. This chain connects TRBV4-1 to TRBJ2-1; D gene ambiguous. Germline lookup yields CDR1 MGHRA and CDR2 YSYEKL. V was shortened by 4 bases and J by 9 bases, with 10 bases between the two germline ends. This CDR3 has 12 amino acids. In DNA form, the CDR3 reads TGCGCCAGCAGCCCTAGACACACTGAGCAGTTCTTC. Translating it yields CASSPRHTEQFF.

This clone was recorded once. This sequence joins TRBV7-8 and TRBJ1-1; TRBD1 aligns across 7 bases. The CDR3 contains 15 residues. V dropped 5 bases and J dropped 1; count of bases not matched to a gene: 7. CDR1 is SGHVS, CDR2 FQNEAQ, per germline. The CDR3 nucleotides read TGTGCCAGCAGCCCGCAGAACAGGGGGAACACTGAAGCTTTCTTT. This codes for CASSPQNRGNTEAFF.

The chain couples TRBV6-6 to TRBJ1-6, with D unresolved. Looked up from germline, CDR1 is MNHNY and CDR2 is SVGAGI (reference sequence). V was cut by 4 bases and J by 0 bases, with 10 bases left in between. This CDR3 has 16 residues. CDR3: CASSSTTSSYNSPLHF. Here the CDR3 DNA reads TGTGCCAGCAGTTCCACGACCAGCTCCTATAATTCACCCCTCCACTTT.

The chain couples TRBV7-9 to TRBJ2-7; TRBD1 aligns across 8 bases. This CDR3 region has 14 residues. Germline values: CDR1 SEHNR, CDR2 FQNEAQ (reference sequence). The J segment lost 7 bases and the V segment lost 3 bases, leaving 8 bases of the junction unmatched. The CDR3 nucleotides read TGTGCCAGCAGCTTCGCAGGGGGCGCGGGGGAGCAGTACGTC. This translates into CASSFAGGAGEQYV.

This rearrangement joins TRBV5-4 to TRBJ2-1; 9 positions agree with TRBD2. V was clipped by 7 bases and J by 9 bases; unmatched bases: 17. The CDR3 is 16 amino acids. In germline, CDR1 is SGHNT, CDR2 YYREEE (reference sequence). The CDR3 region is CASSSMGGGGAFEQFF. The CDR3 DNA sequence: TGTGCCAGCTCCTCCATGGGTGGCGGGGGGGCCTTTGAGCAGTTCTTC.

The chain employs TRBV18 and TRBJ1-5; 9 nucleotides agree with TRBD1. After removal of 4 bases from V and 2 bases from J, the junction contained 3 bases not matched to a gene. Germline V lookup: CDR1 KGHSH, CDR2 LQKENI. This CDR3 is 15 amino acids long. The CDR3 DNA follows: TGTGCCAGCTCACTACAGGGGGCGGGCAATCAGCCCCAGCATTTT. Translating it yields CASSLQGAGNQPQHF.

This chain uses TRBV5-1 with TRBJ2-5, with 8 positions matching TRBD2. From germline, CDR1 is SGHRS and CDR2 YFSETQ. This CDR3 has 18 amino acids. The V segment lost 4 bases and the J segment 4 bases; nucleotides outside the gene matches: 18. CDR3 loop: CASSRTGTRAAKGETQYF. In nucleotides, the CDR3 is TGCGCCAGCAGCAGGACCGGGACTAGAGCGGCCAAGGGAGAGACCCAGTACTTC.

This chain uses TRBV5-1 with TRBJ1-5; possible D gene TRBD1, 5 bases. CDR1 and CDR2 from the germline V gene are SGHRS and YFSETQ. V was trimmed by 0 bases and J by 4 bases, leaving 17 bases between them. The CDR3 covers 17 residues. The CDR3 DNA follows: TGCGCCAGCAGCTTGGATCCGACAGAGGGCGCTAATCAGCCCCAGCATTTT. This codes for CASSLDPTEGANQPQHF.

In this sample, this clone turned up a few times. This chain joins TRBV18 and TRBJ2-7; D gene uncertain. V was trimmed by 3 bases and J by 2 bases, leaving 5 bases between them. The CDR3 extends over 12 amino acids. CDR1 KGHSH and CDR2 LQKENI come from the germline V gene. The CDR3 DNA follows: TGTGCCAGCTCACCCCAGACCTACGAGCAGTACTTC. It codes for CASSPQTYEQYF.

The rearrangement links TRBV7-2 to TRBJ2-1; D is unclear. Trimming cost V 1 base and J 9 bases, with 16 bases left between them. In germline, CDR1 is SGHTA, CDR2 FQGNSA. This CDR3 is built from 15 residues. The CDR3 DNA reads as TGTGCCAGCAGCTTAGTGCTAGTCCCTCATGGTGAGCAGTTCTTC. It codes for CASSLVLVPHGEQFF. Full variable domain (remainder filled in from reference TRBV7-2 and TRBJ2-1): GAGVSQSPSNKVTEKGKDVELRCDPISGHTALYWYRQSLGQGLEFLIYFQGNSAPDKSGLPSDRFSAERTGGSVSTLTIQRTQQEDSAVYLCASSLVLVPHGEQFFGPGTRLTVL.

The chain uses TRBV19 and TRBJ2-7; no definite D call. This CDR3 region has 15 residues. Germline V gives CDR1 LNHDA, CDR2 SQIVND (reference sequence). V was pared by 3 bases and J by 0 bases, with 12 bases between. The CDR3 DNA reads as TGTGCCAGTAGTATCTGGGCGGAATCCTCCTACGAGCAGTACTTC. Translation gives CASSIWAESSYEQYF.

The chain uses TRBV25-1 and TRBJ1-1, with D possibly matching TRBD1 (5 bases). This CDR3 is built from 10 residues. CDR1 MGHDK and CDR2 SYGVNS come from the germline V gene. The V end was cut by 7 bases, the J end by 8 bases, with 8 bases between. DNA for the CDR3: TGTGCCAGCATAGGGGTAGAAGCTTTCTTT. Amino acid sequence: CASIGVEAFF.

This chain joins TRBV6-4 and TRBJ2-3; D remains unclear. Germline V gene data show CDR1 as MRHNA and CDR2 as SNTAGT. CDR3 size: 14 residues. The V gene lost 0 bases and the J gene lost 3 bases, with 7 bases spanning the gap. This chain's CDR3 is CASSDSRSTDTQYF. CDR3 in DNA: TGTGCCAGCAGTGACTCTCGGTCGACAGATACGCAGTATTTT.

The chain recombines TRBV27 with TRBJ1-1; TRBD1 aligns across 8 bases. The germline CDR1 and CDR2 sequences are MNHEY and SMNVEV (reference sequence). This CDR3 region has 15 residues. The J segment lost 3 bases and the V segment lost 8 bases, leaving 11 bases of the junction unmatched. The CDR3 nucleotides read TGTGCCAGCGGCGGACAGGGTGTGGGTTACACTGAAGCTTTCTTT. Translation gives CASGGQGVGYTEAFF.